The entry below gives a single T cell receptor beta chain sequence along with its context. This CDR3 contains 15 residues. V was shortened by 4 bases and J by 1 base, with 12 bases between the two germline ends. Per the germline V gene, CDR1 is LGHDT and CDR2 is YNNKEL (reference sequence). Cohort placement rested on clinical history that participants reported themselves. This entry belongs to a study of blood T cell repertoires in COVID-19. Sequenced by immunoSEQ multiplex PCR; TCRdb stores in-frame clones only, minus some. Among some 320,000 clones listed, over 85% were seen once. The TCR comes from a woman aged 45-60 years who had been exposed to COVID-19. J is TRBJ2-3 and V is TRBV3-1 (or the pseudogene TRBV3-2), with D tentatively TRBD1 (5 bases). The material sequenced was PBMCs or T cells enriched from blood (not recorded which). CDR3 protein: CASSLNQGGTDTQYF. The CDR3 bases are TGTGCCAGCAGCCTAAACCAAGGGGGCACAGATACGCAGTATTTT.